This TCR beta chain was documented in a study of Tregs in tolerant kidney transplant recipients. CFSE-labeled recipient PBMCs were cultured around six days with irradiated graft donor PBMCs, then FACS-sorted. This clone is identified as medium-sized from frequency. Its specificity is unknown. The CDR3 is cut off 3 residues early in the read; its end comes from the germline J gene. The V gene's germline CDR1 is SQVTM and CDR2 ANQGSEA. Trimming pared 6 bases from V and 1 base from J, leaving 13 bases between. CDR3 length equals 14 residues. Profiled with immunoSEQ multiplex PCR; TCRdb holds only in-frame clones, not every one. The sample totals about 2,700 clones.

Sequences were derived from CD8+ T cells from blood cultured with allogeneic cells, sampled before the transplant. The sequence came from a human patient who received a combined kidney and bone marrow transplant. V gene TRBV29-1 combines with J gene TRBJ2-1; tentative D call: TRBD2 (6 bases). The DNA read from the CDR3 is TGCAGCGTGGGGGGTGGGTTATCCTACAATGAG. Translated: CSVGGGLSYNE. The complete CDR3 protein is CSVGGGLSYNEQFF.